The present entry profiles one TCR beta chain with its context. What it recognizes is unknown. These data originate in a study of T cell repertoires and HLA-DP antigens. Study-wide background: A couple of male donors and one female donor spanned ages 18-to-29 through 60-to-69. DNA input averaged approximately 230 ng in sorted CD137+CD4+ and 1,200 ng in pre-culture CD4+.

Data came from immunoSEQ multiplex PCR; TCRdb stores just in-frame clones and leaves some out. The sample holds some 110,000 clones, approximately 92% seen once. Germline assignment: CDR1 MDHEN and CDR2 SYDVKM. Trimming took 5 bases from V and 8 from J; bases not matched to a gene: 9. The CDR3 runs to 15 residues. Sample: CD4+ T cells from PBMCs. This TCR was sampled from a woman between 18 and 29 years old in good health and CMV-seronegative. V usage is TRBV28 and J usage is TRBJ1-4; 9 nucleotides match TRBD1. CDR3 loop: CASSQWTGAGEKLFF. Here the CDR3 DNA reads TGTGCCAGCAGTCAATGGACAGGGGCCGGGGAAAAACTGTTTTTT.